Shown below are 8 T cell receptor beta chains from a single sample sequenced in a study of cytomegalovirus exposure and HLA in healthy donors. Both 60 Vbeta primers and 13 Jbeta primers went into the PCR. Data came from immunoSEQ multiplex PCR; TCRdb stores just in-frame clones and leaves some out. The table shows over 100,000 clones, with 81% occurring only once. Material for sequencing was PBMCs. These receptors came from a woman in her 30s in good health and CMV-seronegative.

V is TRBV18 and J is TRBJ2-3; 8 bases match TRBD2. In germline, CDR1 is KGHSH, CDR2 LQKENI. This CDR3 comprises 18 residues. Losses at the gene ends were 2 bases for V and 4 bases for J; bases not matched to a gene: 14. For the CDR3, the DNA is TGTGCCAGCTCACCAAGGACTAGCTCAACATTAGGCGCAGATACGCAGTATTTT. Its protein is CASSPRTSSTLGADTQYF.

The CDR3 sequence: CASSLTPQETQYF. The CDR3 nucleotides read TGTGCCAGCAGTTTAACTCCCCAAGAGACCCAGTACTTC. The V and J genes are TRBV27 and TRBJ2-5; no clear D. In germline, CDR1 is MNHEY, CDR2 SMNVEV (reference sequence). The V end was cut by 2 bases, the J end by 1 base, with 5 bases between. There are 13 residues in the CDR3.

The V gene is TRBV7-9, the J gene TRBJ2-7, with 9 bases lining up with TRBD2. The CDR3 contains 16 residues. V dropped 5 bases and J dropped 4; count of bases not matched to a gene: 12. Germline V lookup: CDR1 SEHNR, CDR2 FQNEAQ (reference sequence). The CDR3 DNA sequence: TGTGCCAGCAGCGAGGGTGGCGGGAGGGAGAGGTACGAGCAGTACTTC. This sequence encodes CASSEGGGRERYEQYF.

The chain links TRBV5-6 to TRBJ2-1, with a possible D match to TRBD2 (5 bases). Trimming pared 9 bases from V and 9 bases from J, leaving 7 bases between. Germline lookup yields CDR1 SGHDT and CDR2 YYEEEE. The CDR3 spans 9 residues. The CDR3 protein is CATEGEQFF. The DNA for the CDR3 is TGTGCCACCGAGGGTGAGCAGTTCTTC.

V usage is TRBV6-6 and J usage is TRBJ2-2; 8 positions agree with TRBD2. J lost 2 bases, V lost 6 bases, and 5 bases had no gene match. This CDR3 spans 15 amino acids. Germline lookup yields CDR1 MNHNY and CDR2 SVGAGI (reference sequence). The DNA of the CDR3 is TGTGCCAGCAGCCAGACTAGCGCAAACACCGGGGAGCTGTTTTTT. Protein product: CASSQTSANTGELFF.

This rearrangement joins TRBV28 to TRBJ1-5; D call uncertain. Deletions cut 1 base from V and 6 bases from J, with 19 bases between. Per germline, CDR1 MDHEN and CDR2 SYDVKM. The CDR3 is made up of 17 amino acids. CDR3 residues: CASSLYGYAPERQPQHF. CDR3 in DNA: TGTGCCAGCAGTTTATACGGTTACGCACCGGAGCGTCAGCCCCAGCATTTT.

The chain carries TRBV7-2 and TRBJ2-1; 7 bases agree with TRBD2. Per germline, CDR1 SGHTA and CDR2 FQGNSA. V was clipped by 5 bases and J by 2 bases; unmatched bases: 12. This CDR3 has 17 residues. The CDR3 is CASSRTLLAYTYNEQFF. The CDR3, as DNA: TGTGCCAGCAGCCGCACCCTACTAGCGTATACCTACAATGAGCAGTTCTTC.

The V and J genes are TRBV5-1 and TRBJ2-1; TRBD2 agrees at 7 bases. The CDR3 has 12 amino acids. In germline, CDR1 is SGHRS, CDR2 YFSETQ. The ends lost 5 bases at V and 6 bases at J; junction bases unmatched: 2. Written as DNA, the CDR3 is TGCGCCAGCAGACTAGCGAGCAATGAGCAGTTCTTC. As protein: CASRLASNEQFF.